The source of this TCR beta chain is a study of vaccination and CD4 T cells after COVID-19. Across the study: The convalescents included six males and four females, and among them two were Hispanic while seven were Caucasian.

Sample treatment: roughly ten-day PBMC culture with coronavirus spike peptide pools or control peptides (ViraFEST assay). This clonotype was found once. Its antigen remains unidentified. Findings of the study overall: Recorded median SARS-CoV-2-reactive clonotype numbers increased from approximately 21 to 38 without reaching significance. The authors identified 304 of 307 vaccine-specific clones in convalescent patients as spike mono-reactive.

This CDR3 contains 13 residues. V was pared by 6 bases and J by 8 bases, with 4 bases of the junction left unmatched. CDR1 LNHDA and CDR2 SQIVND come from the germline V gene (reference sequence). Sequence data for DNA of cultured CD4+ T cells were generated by the Oncomine TCR Beta short-read assay. Each CDR3 protein gets one entry after TCRdb re-called the PCR reads with MiXCR. In the table there are more than 9,000 distinct CDR3 sequences, approximately 60% of which are singletons. J is TRBJ2-4 and V is TRBV19; 10 nucleotides align to TRBD1. The receptor's source is a human donor who had recovered from COVID-19. The sample taken for sequencing was CD4+ T cells from blood, cultured in vitro. This CDR3 is CASSRDRGDIQYF. DNA of the CDR3: TGTGCCAGTAGCCGGGACAGGGGAGACATTCAGTACTTC.